The rows below give T cell receptor beta chains drawn from one sample of a study of beta chain features in type 1 diabetes. The repertoire was sequenced with immunoSEQ multiplex PCR; TCRdb's copy has only in-frame clones and lacks some. In the table there are roughly 230,000 clones, 7.5% to 10% of which are singletons. Sequenced material: naive CD4+ T cells from blood. The receptors shown here come from a woman under 30 in good health. Both conserved end residues are part of each CDR3. The order of the fields is V gene, clone size, D gene, J gene, CDR3 protein, CDR3 DNA. D genes are given only for firm matches. Clone size appears in some rows only: once, few, many, or a class for an expanded clone.

>TRBV28|few|TRBD1|TRBJ2-7
CASSSETSGQPVDEQYF
TGTGCCAGCAGCTCCGAAACCTCGGGACAGCCTGTAGACGAGCAGTACTTC
>TRBV9|NA|NA|TRBJ1-2
CASSVATGQFGYTF
TGTGCCAGCAGCGTAGCTACTGGGCAGTTTGGCTACACCTTC
>TRBV30|NA|NA|TRBJ1-4
CAWSPRRVEKLFF
TGTGCCTGGAGCCCCCGTCGGGTAGAAAAACTGTTTTTT
>TRBV9|NA|NA|TRBJ2-5
CASSRRTEETQYF
TGTGCCAGCAGCCGACGGACAGAAGAGACCCAGTACTTC
>TRBV4-1|few|TRBD2|TRBJ2-1
CASSQFLAGGPGEQFF
TGCGCCAGCAGCCAATTTTTAGCGGGGGGGCCAGGTGAGCAGTTCTTC
>TRBV6-5|NA|TRBD1|TRBJ2-7
CASSYSIPGQQYEQYF
TGTGCCAGCAGTTACTCCATCCCGGGACAGCAATACGAGCAGTACTTC
>TRBV5-1|few|NA|TRBJ2-1
CASSLVGTSSYNEQFF
TGCGCCAGCAGCTTGGTTGGGACAAGCTCCTACAATGAGCAGTTCTTC
>TRBV18|NA|NA|TRBJ2-5
CASSPALKETQYF
TGTGCCAGCTCACCGGCATTAAAAGAGACCCAGTACTTC
>TRBV4-2|few|NA|TRBJ1-3
CASSHDQVSSGNTIYF
TGTGCCAGCAGCCATGATCAGGTCTCCTCTGGAAACACCATATATTTT
>TRBV29-1|NA|TRBD1|TRBJ1-1
CSASTGEAFF
TGCAGCGCTTCGACAGGGGAAGCTTTCTTT
>TRBV7-8|NA|TRBD1|TRBJ2-3
CASSLSTGGLDTQYF
TGTGCCAGCAGCTTATCTACAGGGGGCTTAGATACGCAGTATTTT
>TRBV5-1|few|TRBD2|TRBJ2-1
CASSSGTSGGGLKGDEQFF
TGCGCCAGCAGCTCCGGGACTAGCGGAGGAGGTCTAAAAGGAGATGAGCAGTTCTTC
>TRBV15|few|TRBD1|TRBJ2-1
CATSSRTGFYNEQFF
TGTGCCACCAGCAGTCGGACAGGTTTCTACAATGAGCAGTTCTTC
>TRBV7-9|NA|NA|TRBJ1-1
CASGGYTEAFF
TGTGCCAGCGGGGGGTACACTGAAGCTTTCTTT
>TRBV29-1|NA|TRBD1|TRBJ2-2
CSVVDRDGRELFF
TGCAGCGTAGTGGACAGGGATGGCAGGGAGCTGTTTTTT
>TRBV29-1|few|TRBD2|TRBJ2-1
CSVEDQAGGPNEQFF
TGCAGCGTTGAAGATCAAGCGGGAGGGCCCAATGAGCAGTTCTTC
>TRBV30|few|TRBD1|TRBJ1-2
CAWTGGYGYTF
TGTGCCTGGACAGGGGGCTATGGCTACACCTTC
>TRBV6-5|NA|NA|TRBJ2-7
CASSSGYSYEQYF
TGTGCCAGCAGTAGCGGGTATTCCTACGAGCAGTACTTC
>TRBV2|NA|NA|TRBJ1-2
CASNMLEGKSGYTF
TGTGCCAGCAATATGTTAGAGGGCAAGTCGGGCTACACCTTC
>TRBV5-1|few|TRBD1|TRBJ2-3
CASSLQGAGTDTQYF
TGCGCCAGCAGCTTACAGGGGGCTGGCACAGATACGCAGTATTTT
>TRBV6-1|NA|NA|TRBJ1-4
CASSEHTVEKLFF
TGTGCCAGCAGTGAACACACAGTCGAAAAACTGTTTTTT
>TRBV6-1|few|NA|TRBJ1-4
CASTGVGNEKLFF
TGTGCCAGCACCGGGGTCGGTAATGAAAAACTGTTTTTT
>TRBV4-1|NA|NA|TRBJ1-5
CASSQAEADQPQHF
TGCGCCAGCAGCCAAGCTGAGGCCGATCAGCCCCAGCATTTT
>TRBV7-2|many|TRBD2|TRBJ2-5
CASSPAGQRRETQYF
TGTGCCAGCAGCCCAGCGGGGCAAAGGAGAGAGACCCAGTACTTC
>TRBV7-2|NA|NA|TRBJ1-2
CASSLGRRAATNYGYTF
TGTGCCAGCAGCTTAGGCCGGAGGGCCGCAACTAACTATGGCTACACCTTC
>TRBV7-9|few|TRBD1|TRBJ1-5
CASSAHTGVGQPQHF
TGTGCCAGCAGCGCCCATACAGGGGTTGGTCAGCCCCAGCATTTT
>TRBV18|few|NA|TRBJ2-1
CASSPTPDNEQFF
TGTGCCAGCTCACCGACACCAGACAATGAGCAGTTCTTC
>TRBV6-1|few|NA|TRBJ1-5
CASSETGGQPQHF
TGTGCCAGCAGTGAGACCGGGGGGCAGCCCCAGCATTTT
>TRBV19|NA|TRBD2|TRBJ2-5
CASSITSGGETQYF
TGTGCCAGTAGTATAACTAGCGGGGGAGAGACCCAGTACTTC
>TRBV5-1|few|TRBD2|TRBJ2-1
CASTRTSGRIFPNEQFF
TGCGCCAGCACGAGGACTAGCGGGAGGATCTTCCCCAATGAGCAGTTCTTC
>TRBV28|NA|NA|TRBJ1-4
CASSPHQKLFF
TGTGCCAGCAGCCCCCATCAAAAACTGTTTTTT
>TRBV6-5|NA|TRBD2|TRBJ2-1
CATRLLAGGPGEQFF
TGTGCCACCCGATTACTAGCGGGGGGGCCGGGTGAGCAGTTCTTC
>TRBV19|once|TRBD1|TRBJ2-1
CATGTGVGNEQFF
TGTGCGACCGGGACAGGGGTAGGGAATGAGCAGTTCTTC
>TRBV10-1|few|NA|TRBJ2-3
CASSALGLQYF
TGCGCCAGCAGTGCCCTGGGCCTTCAGTATTTT
>TRBV5-1|NA|NA|TRBJ2-3
CASSWLTGSTDTQYF
TGCGCCAGCAGCTGGCTAACAGGTAGCACAGATACGCAGTATTTT
>TRBV6-1|NA|NA|TRBJ2-5
CASSEDRVLETQYF
TGTGCCAGCAGTGAAGACAGGGTTTTGGAGACCCAGTACTTC
>TRBV7-8|NA|TRBD2|TRBJ2-2
CASSLVGGGNTGELFF
TGTGCCAGCAGCTTAGTTGGGGGGGGAAACACCGGGGAGCTGTTTTTT
>TRBV10-3|few|NA|TRBJ2-5
CAIRQDQETQYF
TGTGCCATAAGACAGGATCAAGAGACCCAGTACTTC
>TRBV6-1|NA|TRBD1|TRBJ1-1
CASSWGQANTEAFF
TGTGCCAGCAGTTGGGGACAGGCGAACACTGAAGCTTTCTTT
>TRBV6-4|few|TRBD2|TRBJ2-1
CASSPLAGRANEQFF
TGTGCCAGCAGTCCTCTAGCGGGGCGGGCCAATGAGCAGTTCTTC
>TRBV2|NA|NA|TRBJ1-1
CASRGVRGNTEAFF
TGTGCCAGCAGGGGGGTGCGGGGGAACACTGAAGCTTTCTTT
>TRBV29-1|many|NA|TRBJ2-5
CSVEDRRAQETQYF
TGCAGCGTTGAAGATCGGAGAGCCCAAGAGACCCAGTACTTC
>TRBV19|NA|TRBD2|TRBJ2-1
CASSLSGSGRAVSSYNEQFF
TGTGCCAGTAGCCTCTCGGGCAGCGGGAGGGCCGTGAGCTCCTACAATGAGCAGTTCTTC
>TRBV6-6|few|TRBD1|TRBJ2-2
CASRSGQGRNTGELFF
TGTGCCAGCAGATCCGGACAGGGCCGGAACACCGGGGAGCTGTTTTTT
>TRBV30|NA|NA|TRBJ2-3
CAWSVRGSGGDTQYF
TGTGCCTGGAGTGTAAGGGGGTCCGGAGGAGATACGCAGTATTTT
>TRBV6-1|NA|TRBD2|TRBJ2-7
CASVLAGAYEQYF
TGTGCCAGCGTCCTAGCGGGAGCCTACGAGCAGTACTTC
>TRBV19|NA|NA|TRBJ2-2
CASIQDPRLGELFF
TGTGCCAGTATACAGGACCCTCGCCTAGGGGAGCTGTTTTTT
>TRBV23-1|many|NA|TRBJ1-5
CASSLAEDSNQPQHF
TGCGCCAGCAGTCTTGCCGAGGATAGCAATCAGCCCCAGCATTTT
>TRBV30|NA|NA|TRBJ2-7
CAWRRDTQRAYEQYF
TGTGCCTGGCGCCGGGACACCCAGCGTGCTTACGAGCAGTACTTC
>TRBV5-1|NA|NA|TRBJ2-1
CASSLGSLGYNEQFF
TGCGCCAGCAGCTTGGGTTCACTAGGCTACAATGAGCAGTTCTTC
>TRBV18|few|NA|TRBJ2-5
CASSPRVAKVRETQYF
TGTGCCAGCTCACCGAGGGTCGCGAAGGTCCGTGAGACCCAGTACTTC
>TRBV7-9|many|NA|TRBJ1-2
CASSSTAYYGYTF
TGTGCCAGCAGCTCAACAGCCTACTATGGCTACACCTTC
>TRBV10-3|few|NA|TRBJ2-1
CAISEKWGGPYNEQFF
TGTGCCATCAGTGAGAAATGGGGAGGACCCTACAATGAGCAGTTCTTC
>TRBV9|few|NA|TRBJ1-1
CASSVDVRGMNTEAFF
TGTGCCAGCAGCGTAGATGTACGAGGGATGAACACTGAAGCTTTCTTT
>TRBV7-9|few|TRBD1|TRBJ2-7
CASSLGGTGSYEQYF
TGTGCCAGCAGCTTGGGTGGGACAGGCTCCTACGAGCAGTACTTC
>TRBV7-2|few|TRBD1|TRBJ1-5
CASSVTGVPQPQHF
TGTGCCAGCAGCGTAACAGGGGTTCCTCAGCCCCAGCATTTT
>TRBV6-5|NA|NA|TRBJ1-5
CASSGDWNQPQHF
TGTGCCAGCAGTGGGGACTGGAATCAGCCCCAGCATTTT
>TRBV11-2|NA|TRBD1|TRBJ2-7
CASSVSGTGGYEQYF
TGTGCCAGCAGCGTGTCCGGGACAGGGGGCTACGAGCAGTACTTC
>TRBV7-9|few|TRBD1|TRBJ1-2
CASSLGQARPYTF
TGTGCCAGCTCGCTGGGACAGGCGCGTCCCTACACCTTC